The 7 T cell receptor beta chains reported below all come from one sample, sequenced in a study of blood T cell repertoires in COVID-19. Profiled with immunoSEQ multiplex PCR; TCRdb holds only in-frame clones, not every one. The data hold 50,000 to 75,000 clones, with 73% observed a single time. Sequenced sample: peripheral blood. Every receptor here comes from a woman in her forties or fifties with active or convalescent COVID-19.

The genes are TRBV28 and TRBJ2-2; 10 bases are a match to TRBD2. The CDR3 totals 17 residues. Losses at the gene ends were 3 bases for V and 7 bases for J; bases not matched to a gene: 11. Germline loops: CDR1 MDHEN, CDR2 SYDVKM. The CDR3 region has the DNA TGTGCCAGCAGTTTTTCGGGGCTAGCGGGAGCGGGCGGGGAGCTGTTTTTT. It encodes CASSFSGLAGAGGELFF.

The chain links TRBV28 to TRBJ2-3; TRBD1 aligns across 8 bases. Per germline, CDR1 MDHEN and CDR2 SYDVKM. V shed 6 bases, J shed 5 bases, and the junction held 7 bases outside the gene matches. The CDR3 sequence is 14 residues long. The CDR3 DNA reads as TGTGCCAGCAGGGCAGGGGGCGCCGTAGATACGCAGTATTTT. It encodes CASRAGGAVDTQYF.

CDR3 region: CASSLAPGGTYEQYF. CDR3 in DNA: TGCGCCAGCAGCCTGGCCCCTGGAGGAACCTACGAGCAGTACTTC. The gene calls are TRBV5-1 and TRBJ2-7; possibly TRBD2 for D (5 bases). Germline V gene lookup returns CDR1 SGHRS and CDR2 YFSETQ. This CDR3 is 15 amino acids long. Trimming cost V 4 bases and J 2 bases, with 16 bases left between them.

A single count supports this clone. The gene calls are TRBV6-1 and TRBJ2-1; TRBD2 matches at 7 bases. CDR1 is MNHNS, CDR2 SASEGT, per germline. The CDR3 runs 13 residues. CDR3 coding DNA: TGTACCTCGGGGGGACGGCCGACGGAGGAGCAGTTCTTC. Translation: CTSGGRPTEEQFF.

The chain employs TRBV27 and TRBJ2-5; D is perhaps TRBD2 (6 bases). There are 15 residues in the CDR3. V lost 0 bases and J 1 base, leaving 9 bases between the germline ends. Germline CDR1 reads MNHEY; CDR2 reads SMNVEV (reference sequence). CDR3 bases: TGTGCCAGCAGTTTATCGAGGAGGGCCCAAGAGACCCAGTACTTC. Translating it yields CASSLSRRAQETQYF.

CDR3 nucleotide sequence: TGTGCCAGCAGTACCTACAGGGATGGCTACACCTTC. This gives the protein CASSTYRDGYTF. The V gene is TRBV6-5, the J gene TRBJ1-2; tentative D call: TRBD1 (6 bases). The CDR3 sequence is 12 residues long. Trimming took off 5 bases at V and 6 bases at J, with 10 bases between the two ends. Looked up from germline, CDR1 is MNHEY and CDR2 is SVGAGI.

This chain connects TRBV18 to TRBJ2-5; D perhaps matches TRBD1 (6 bases). The germline V and J ends were trimmed by 3 bases and 4 bases, with 18 bases remaining between them. CDR1 is KGHSH and CDR2 is LQKENI in the germline V gene. The CDR3 covers 16 residues. The CDR3 sequence: CASSPITGKMGETQYF. As DNA, the CDR3 is TGTGCCAGCTCACCCATTACAGGGAAGATGGGAGAGACCCAGTACTTC.